This TCR beta chain was recovered during a study of glioma-infiltrating T cells. Study-wide points: CDR3 overlap between tissue and blood was very small. Gliomas, especially low-grade, showed above-expected tissue-blood divergence; non-neoplastic patients showed below.

Germline values: CDR1 MNHNS, CDR2 SASEGT. Trimming took 7 bases from V and 7 from J, leaving 19 bases between them. There are 15 residues in the CDR3. The table lists this clonotype with many counts. Its antigen is still unknown. The iRepertoire nested amplicon-rescue multiplex PCR amplified TCR alpha and beta CDR3s from RNA. For one-step reverse transcription and amplification, about 90-450 ng of tissue mRNA or PBMC total RNA was used. Each CDR3 protein is one row after TCRdb ran MiXCR on the multiplex PCR reads. The profile shows approximately 90,000 distinct CDR3 sequences, 20% to 25% of them singletons.

Material: glioma tissue, nonneoplastic brain tissue, or PBMCs (not recorded which). The sequence was collected from a human donor with low-grade glioma or glioblastoma, undergoing nonglioma brain surgery, or in good health (not recorded which). The chain has TRBV6-1 and TRBJ1-4, with a possible D match to TRBD1 (5 bases). This CDR3 is CASKLMQGYAEKLFF. The CDR3, as DNA: TGTGCCAGCAAACTGATGCAGGGCTATGCTGAAAAACTGTTTTTT.